This T cell receptor (beta chain) derives from a study of blood T cells in healthy people across ages. Drawing of peripheral blood yielded about 9.7 milliliters from each donor. General study points: More naive CD4+ cells and higher diversity were found in long-lived than in aged donors. The recorded TCR beta diversity per million T cells decreased in a roughly linear manner with age. Diversity estimates drawn from one million T cells were deemed underestimates.

For this clonotype: Its target is unknown.

A J-beta primer mix and a sample-barcoded 5' primer were used in a second PCR of about 7 to 11 cycles. A single record per CDR3 protein comes from TCRdb applying MiXCR to the 5' RACE reads. The sample yields 650,000 or so distinct CDR3 sequences, 40% to 65% seen once. The receptor's source is a woman of 80 years or more in good health. The sequencing sample was made of blood.

The CDR3 DNA reads TGTGCCAGCAGCCCCTGGGTGATGGGGGGCCAAGAGACCCAGTACTTC. Translated: CASSPWVMGGQETQYF. This chain links TRBV7-2 with TRBJ2-5; tentative D call: TRBD2 (6 bases). CDR1 is SGHTA, CDR2 FQGNSA, per germline. V was shortened by 5 bases and J by 1 base, with 17 bases between the two germline ends. The CDR3 is made up of 16 amino acids.